This T cell receptor beta chain was obtained from a study of blood T cells in healthy people across ages (dated by TCRdb to the mid-2010s). In the study overall: In model experiments, roughly one uniquely barcoded TCR beta cDNA molecule per two T cells was captured by template switching. The study analyzed two additional independent replicas of 1 million unique cDNA reads from the same blood draw for two donors, one aged 18 to 29 and one aged 80 or older. Four age groups were formed from the donors: young (average 16 years), middle-aged (approximately 41), aged (around 68) and long-lived (around 80). Using deep sequencing normalized with unique cDNA molecular identifiers, the study measured how TCR beta repertoire diversity changes with age. The full study reports these points: The percentage of naive T cells measured by flow cytometry correlated strongly with observed TCR beta diversity. Bulk unsorted PBMC profiling prevented conclusive comparison of naive and antigen-experienced compartments. Estimates of total diversity from one million sequenced T cells were regarded as lower bounds and underestimates. Compared with the aged group, the long-lived group had more naive CD4+ T cells, fewer expanded clones and increased TCR diversity, suggesting age selection. Observed TCR beta diversity per million T cells fell roughly linearly with age, and a significant reduction was already apparent by age roughly 40. Donor CMV infection status was unknown, potentially confounding age-related changes in expanded clonotypes.

Library preparation was by 5' RACE. The run used an Illumina HiSeq 2500. A second PCR of roughly 7 to 12 cycles was performed with a sample-barcoded 5' primer and a J-beta primer mix. A template-switch 5' adaptor carrying 12 random nucleotides introduced a unique molecular identifier onto each TCR beta cDNA molecule. Each sample yielded at least 2.5 million CDR3-containing paired-end reads. All of the RNA was converted into first-strand cDNA using the Mint cDNA synthesis kit, with a TRBC-specific oligonucleotide serving as the primer. All cDNA was treated with uracil-DNA glycosylase and then went through a first 18-cycle PCR with the universal primers M1SS and BC2_uni_R. Regarding the original processing steps: Normalization of each sample was performed by random selection of 1 million high-quality reads, each carrying a distinct molecular identifier. Instead of being binned into consensus sequences, reads that shared molecular identifiers were thrown out. MiTCR, run with a Q25 quality threshold and the strictest error-elimination algorithm, handled CDR3 identification, clonotype clustering and error correction. Lower-bound total TCR beta diversity was estimated with a nonparametric unseen species model using Euler transformation. TCRdb handled the public reads itself, with Q25 trimming in fastp and clone calling in MiXCR, and kept productive beta chains. Identical CDR3 protein sequences are pooled into one entry, listed with their most common genes and DNA. TCRdb assigned the V and J calls; the authors' analysis was not used. The sample records about 840,000 distinct CDR3 sequences, almost 30% of which are singletons. The top ten clones comprise approximately 10% of the sample.

The roughly 39 donors, aged roughly 6 to 95 years, were systemically healthy Caucasian individuals from Russia. Each donor gave approximately 10 milliliters of peripheral blood, collected into EDTA-treated Vacutainer tubes. Ficoll-Paque density-gradient centrifugation was used to isolate PBMCs, with at least 6 million obtained per sample. Total RNA was extracted from PBMCs with Trizol reagent, with at least 5 micrograms obtained per sample. For every donor, flow cytometry on a PBMC aliquot measured the percentage of naive CD45RAhigh/CD27high T cells. The CDR3 has 15 amino acids, counting the end cysteine and phenylalanine. Just CDR3 DNA is preserved here, 45 bases in frame from base 1. V gives up 7 bases and J gives up 1 base, and the segment between their germline ends measures 15 bases. Per the germline V gene, SGHAT is the CDR1 and FQNNGV is the CDR2. About this clonotype itself: Its antigen has not been determined. No much larger clone exists at a distance of one base, and base qualities are not known.

These records were also assigned to another study, of T cells of mothers and their children. Per that second paper: Nine systemically healthy Caucasian individuals served as donors, namely three mothers together with their six children. cDNA synthesis used all of the extracted RNA, with approximately 1.4 ug of RNA in each 15 ul reaction. In the second PCR, sample barcodes and 2-4 random nucleotides were introduced via the M1S primer. Each mother yielded over 9.5 million TCR beta CDR3 reads and each child 2.5 million to 3 million reads. Thymic selection shapes the output of TCR recombination in a similar way in related and unrelated pairs, and inherited differences have a minor effect. Normalized repertoire overlap was always slightly but never significantly higher in related than unrelated mother-child pairs. Persistent microchimeric T cell clones were not detected, at a sensitivity of about 90 clones per million clonotypes. The study used deep NGS to compare TCR beta repertoires of mothers and children, seeking features distinguishing related mother-child pairs from unrelated individuals. Mothers averaged roughly 36 +/- 4 years of age and children averaged around 10 +/- 4 years. After adapters were ligated using NEBNext reagents, the libraries underwent 100+100 nt paired-end sequencing on an Illumina HiSeq 2000. Mother and child libraries were prepared a month apart and sequenced in separate runs to prevent cross-contamination. Each donor had between about 450,000 and 2,200,000 distinct TCR beta clonotypes identified. Naive TCR beta clonotypes were estimated from low-frequency clonotypes matched to each donor's FACS-determined naive share, without sorting.

This clonotype originated in a woman in her 40s in good health. This receptor chain uses TRBV11-2 and TRBJ2-3; the D region possibly corresponds to TRBD2 (5 bases align). Sequenced sample: blood. The CDR3 region reads CASTLASSRTDTQYF. At the DNA level, the sequence is TGTGCCAGCACCCTAGCCTCTTCTCGCACAGATACGCAGTATTTT.